What follows are 27 T cell receptor beta chains derived from one specimen sequenced in a study of immune evolution from preneoplasia to lung adenocarcinoma. Assay: immunoSEQ multiplex PCR; the TCRdb copy retains only in-frame clones and omits some. The table includes fewer than 12,000 clones, about four fifths detected once. Sequenced sample: FFPE minimally invasive lung adenocarcinoma tissue. Receptors originate from a person in their 70s with lung adenocarcinoma.

The chain employs TRBV5-1 and TRBJ2-1, with 9 bases that match TRBD1. V lost 5 bases and J lost 0; bases outside the gene matches: 3. The V gene's germline CDR1 is SGHRS and CDR2 YFSETQ. The CDR3 totals 15 residues. CDR3 DNA sequence: TGCGCCAGCAGGGGACAGGGAGGCTCCTACAATGAGCAGTTCTTC. Translation gives CASRGQGGSYNEQFF.

The CDR3 loop is CASSVDGASGNTIYF. As DNA, the CDR3 is TGTGCCAGCAGCGTAGACGGGGCCTCTGGAAACACCATATATTTT. The V gene is TRBV9, the J gene TRBJ1-3; TRBD1 might be the D (5 bases). The germline V gene encodes CDR1 SGDLS and CDR2 YYNGEE. V was trimmed by 0 bases and J by 0 bases, leaving 7 bases between them. The CDR3 is 15 residues long.

CDR3 coding DNA: TGTGCCAGCAGCTCAAAGGGGGGGCTTCCCTACGAGCAGTACTTC. Its protein is CASSSKGGLPYEQYF. The chain carries TRBV7-8 and TRBJ2-7; tentative D call: TRBD2 (7 bases). Trimming removed 4 bases from V and 2 bases from J, with 15 bases in between. From germline, CDR1 is SGHVS and CDR2 FQNEAQ. The CDR3 has 15 residues. Combining the CDR3 with reference TRBV7-8 and TRBJ2-7 gives the whole variable domain GAGVSQSPRYKVAKRGQDVALRCDPISGHVSLFWYQQALGQGPEFLTYFQNEAQLDKSGLPSDRFFAERPEGSVSTLKIQRTQQEDSAVYLCASSSKGGLPYEQYFGPGTRLTVT.

The chain combines TRBV11-2 with TRBJ2-1; 14 nucleotides agree with TRBD2. The CDR3 consists of 16 residues. From germline, CDR1 is SGHAT and CDR2 FQNNGV. V lost 5 bases to trimming and J lost 2 bases; unmatched junction nucleotides: 2. CDR3 coding DNA: TGTGCCAGCAGCAAGGGACTAGCGGGGGCCTACAATGAGCAGTTCTTC. It encodes CASSKGLAGAYNEQFF.

This clone was counted only a few times. The V gene is TRBV6-6, the J gene TRBJ1-4; D unresolved. Germline-derived CDR1 and CDR2 are MNHNY and SVGAGI (reference sequence). Trimming took 1 base from V and 8 from J, leaving 14 bases between them. CDR3 length: 15 amino acids. CDR3 sequence reads: CASSYLGLAEEKLFF. The CDR3 DNA sequence: TGTGCCAGCAGTTACTTAGGCCTCGCGGAGGAAAAACTGTTTTTT.

DNA for the CDR3: TGTGCCAGCTCACCAGGGCCCCCCAGCGGTTCACCCCTCCACTTT. Protein sequence: CASSPGPPSGSPLHF. The rearrangement joins TRBV18 to TRBJ1-6; D is uncertain. V shed 2 bases and J shed 9 bases, with 14 bases lying between them. There are 15 residues in the CDR3. CDR1 is KGHSH, CDR2 LQKENI, per germline.

The gene calls are TRBV25-1 and TRBJ1-1, with 7 positions matching TRBD1. This CDR3 is 14 amino acids long. V lost 4 bases to trimming and J lost 4 bases; unmatched junction nucleotides: 6. Germline V gives CDR1 MGHDK, CDR2 SYGVNS. The CDR3 nucleotides are TGTGCCAGCAGTGCTTTACAGGGGACCACTGAAGCTTTCTTT. It is translated as CASSALQGTTEAFF. Based on the CDR3 plus reference TRBV25-1 and TRBJ1-1, the full variable domain is EADIYQTPRYLVIGTGKKITLECSQTMGHDKMYWYQQDPGMELHLIHYSYGVNSTEKGDLSSESTVSRIRTEHFPLTLESARPSHTSQYLCASSALQGTTEAFFGQGTRLTVV.

This clone was counted between two and nine times. Additional DNA sequences in this sample encode the identical CDR3. The chain carries TRBV5-4 and TRBJ1-2; perhaps TRBD1 as D (5 bases). V lost 0 bases and J 8 bases, leaving 11 bases between the germline ends. There are 13 residues in the CDR3. Germline CDR1 reads SGHNT; CDR2 reads YYREEE (reference sequence). The CDR3 loop reads CASSLEGVDGYTF. The CDR3 nucleotides are TGTGCCAGCAGCTTGGAAGGGGTGGACGGCTACACCTTC.

The chain couples TRBV7-9 to TRBJ2-1, with 7 nucleotides matching TRBD2. In germline, CDR1 is SEHNR, CDR2 FQNEAQ (reference sequence). The CDR3 has 15 residues. Trimming removed 6 bases from V and 0 bases from J; junction bases left unmatched: 5. CDR3 DNA sequence: TGTGCCAGCAGGACTAGCTTGTACTCCTACAATGAGCAGTTCTTC. As protein: CASRTSLYSYNEQFF.

Concerning this clone itself: A read error may produce the germline difference seen at one junction end. V gene TRBV19 combines with J gene TRBJ1-1; TRBD1 matches at 9 bases. The CDR3 is 14 amino acids. CDR1 LNHDA and CDR2 SQIVND come from the germline V gene (reference sequence). The CDR3 bases are TGTGCCAGTAGGTCGACAGGGGGGAACGCTGAAGCTTTCTTT. As protein: CASRSTGGNAEAFF.

This clone was seen a single time. This chain joins TRBV4-2 and TRBJ1-4; tentatively, D is TRBD1 (5 bases). CDR1 LGHNA and CDR2 YNFKEQ come from the germline V gene. With 0 bases removed from V and 7 bases from J, the gap between germline ends came to 18 bases. The CDR3 has 17 residues. The CDR3 sequence is CASSQDSDRRQGEKLFF. Written as DNA, the CDR3 is TGTGCCAGCAGCCAAGATAGTGACCGACGTCAGGGTGAAAAACTGTTTTTT.

This clone has just one count. The rearrangement joins TRBV5-4 to TRBJ1-1, with TRBD1 as a possible D gene (5 bases). Trimming stripped 4 bases from V and 5 bases from J, with 18 bases between. The CDR3 runs to 15 residues. Germline assignment: CDR1 SGHNT and CDR2 YYREEE (reference sequence). CDR3 residues: CASSTQGQLGTEAFF. DNA of the CDR3: TGTGCCAGCAGCACTCAGGGTCAATTGGGTACTGAAGCTTTCTTT.

This clone was seen a few times. V is TRBV11-3 and J is TRBJ2-3, with 7 positions matching TRBD1. The CDR3 has 14 residues. Germline V gene lookup returns CDR1 SGHNT and CDR2 YENEEA. J lost 4 bases, V lost 1 base, and 2 bases had no gene match. CDR3 sequence reads: CASSLGGGSDTQYF. Written as DNA, the CDR3 is TGTGCCAGCAGCTTAGGAGGGGGCTCAGATACGCAGTATTTT. Drawing the rest from reference TRBV11-3 and TRBJ2-3, the complete variable domain is EAGVVQSPRYKIIEKKQPVAFWCNPISGHNTLYWYLQNLGQGPELLIRYENEEAVDDSQLPKDRFSAERLKGVDSTLKIQPAELGDSAVYLCASSLGGGSDTQYFGPGTRLTVL.

The V gene is TRBV29-1, the J gene TRBJ2-1; unclear D gene. The germline CDR1 and CDR2 sequences are SQVTM and ANQGSEA. CDR3 length: 13 amino acids. V gave up 1 base and J gave up 2 bases, with 6 bases separating them. CDR3 DNA: TGCAGCGTTGAAGGGACCGCCTACAATGAGCAGTTCTTC. It translates to CSVEGTAYNEQFF.

The genes are TRBV27 and TRBJ2-7, with TRBD2 identical over 9 bases. CDR3 size: 13 residues. CDR1 and CDR2 (germline): MNHEY, SMNVEV (reference sequence). V shed 6 bases, J shed 3 bases, and the junction held 3 bases outside the gene matches. CDR3 in amino acids: CASRREGHYEQYF. The CDR3 DNA reads TGTGCCAGCAGGCGGGAGGGCCACTACGAGCAGTACTTC.

V and J are TRBV6-4 and TRBJ1-6, with a weak D call TRBD1 (6 bases). V was pared by 3 bases and J by 7 bases, with 10 bases between. Germline assignment: CDR1 MRHNA and CDR2 SNTAGT. This CDR3 spans 14 amino acids. In DNA form, the CDR3 reads TGTGCCAGCAGTGAGGCCAGGGGCAATTCACCCCTCCACTTT. It yields the protein CASSEARGNSPLHF.

This clone was counted between two and nine times. The chain employs TRBV6-5 and TRBJ1-2; D gene unclear. The length of the CDR3 is 12 residues. The ends were cut back, 6 bases at V and 8 bases at J, with 13 bases in the middle. CDR1 and CDR2 from the germline V gene are MNHEY and SVGAGI. Written as DNA, the CDR3 is TGTGCCAGCAGCCACCCGGGGATCGGCTACACCTTC. Encoded protein: CASSHPGIGYTF.

The rearrangement links TRBV28 to TRBJ1-5; a weak D match, TRBD1 (5 bases). The V end lost 10 bases, the J end lost 0 bases, and 16 bases lay between the germline ends. Germline-derived CDR1 and CDR2 are MDHEN and SYDVKM. CDR3 length: 15 amino acids. This CDR3 reads CATSPWGGSNQPQHF. CDR3 nucleotide sequence: TGTGCCACCTCTCCCTGGGGGGGTAGCAATCAGCCCCAGCATTTT.

On this clone itself: The junction does not match germline at one end; this may be a read error. This chain links TRBV7-7 with TRBJ2-2; 9 bases map to TRBD1. CDR1 and CDR2 (germline): SSHAT, FNYEAQ (reference sequence). The CDR3 has 14 amino acids. The CDR3 DNA follows: TGTGCTAGCAGCTCCGACAGGGGGACCGGGGAGCTGTTTTTT. Translating gives CASSSDRGTGELFF.

The rearrangement links TRBV15 to TRBJ2-2; D might be TRBD1 or TRBD2, each matching 5 bases. Per the germline V gene, CDR1 is LNHNV and CDR2 is YYDKDF (reference sequence). V was pared by 9 bases and J by 6 bases, with 17 bases between. This CDR3 region has 14 residues. CDR3 bases: TGTGCCACGGGGACGGAGAGGTTGTCCGGGGAGCTGTTTTTT. Encoded protein: CATGTERLSGELFF.

The chain combines TRBV7-9 with TRBJ1-1; D is ambiguous. The CDR3 sequence is 14 residues long. V was pared by 2 bases and J by 4 bases, with 11 bases between. The germline gives CDR1 SEHNR, CDR2 FQNEAQ (reference sequence). In nucleotides, the CDR3 is TGTGCCAGCAGCTTAAAGGCTATGGGCACTGAAGCTTTCTTT. Its translation: CASSLKAMGTEAFF.

The chain joins TRBV6-6 to TRBJ1-1; D is unresolved. The V gene's germline CDR1 is MNHNY and CDR2 SVGAGI (reference sequence). Trimming stripped 3 bases from V and 3 bases from J, with 5 bases between. This CDR3 has 12 amino acids. In DNA form, the CDR3 reads TGTGCCAGCAGTTATCCGGACACTGAAGCTTTCTTT. Protein: CASSYPDTEAFF.

Points on this clone: At one boundary the junction diverges from the germline segment, which might be a read error. The chain recombines TRBV4-1 with TRBJ2-1; TRBD2 matches at 9 bases. This CDR3 is 16 amino acids long. The germline gives CDR1 MGHRA, CDR2 YSYEKL. In DNA, the CDR3 is TGCGCCAGCAGCCAATGGGGGACTAGCTCCTACAATGAACAGTTCTTC. Translation: CASSQWGTSSYNEQFF.

V is TRBV28 and J is TRBJ1-2; D not certain. Germline CDR1 and CDR2: MDHEN and SYDVKM. The V gene lost 4 bases and the J gene lost 8 bases, with 11 bases spanning the gap. The CDR3 sequence is 12 residues long. For the CDR3, the DNA is TGTGCCAGCAGTTCCCGGGTGGGGGGCTACACCTTC. Translation gives CASSSRVGGYTF.

Details on this clone: At one end the junction does not follow the germline gene, possibly because of a read error. The J gene is TRBJ2-7, the V gene TRBV7-7, with 8 bases lining up with TRBD2. Germline V gene sequence: CDR1 SSHAT, CDR2 FNYEAQ (reference sequence). CDR3 size: 18 residues. CDR3 DNA sequence: TGTGCTAGCAGCTTAGCAAGTGAGCGGGGGACCCCACCGTACGAGCAGTACTTC. Protein sequence: CASSLASERGTPPYEQYF.

As DNA, the CDR3 is TGCAGTGCTTCACCAGTCTGGGAGCAGTACTTC. The encoded protein is CSASPVWEQYF. The J gene is TRBJ2-7, the V gene TRBV20-1, with D unresolved. Per germline, CDR1 DFQATT and CDR2 SNEGSKA (reference sequence). V was cut by 5 bases and J by 7 bases, with 12 bases left in between. The CDR3 is made up of 11 amino acids.

The chain couples TRBV2 to TRBJ1-5, with D possibly being TRBD1 (5 bases). Germline assignment: CDR1 SNHLY and CDR2 FYNNEI. The CDR3 runs 14 residues. Trimming removed 5 bases from V and 7 bases from J, with 15 bases in between. The CDR3 region is CASSKGSQPQPQHF. CDR3 coding DNA: TGTGCCAGCAGTAAGGGGTCACAGCCCCAGCCCCAGCATTTT.